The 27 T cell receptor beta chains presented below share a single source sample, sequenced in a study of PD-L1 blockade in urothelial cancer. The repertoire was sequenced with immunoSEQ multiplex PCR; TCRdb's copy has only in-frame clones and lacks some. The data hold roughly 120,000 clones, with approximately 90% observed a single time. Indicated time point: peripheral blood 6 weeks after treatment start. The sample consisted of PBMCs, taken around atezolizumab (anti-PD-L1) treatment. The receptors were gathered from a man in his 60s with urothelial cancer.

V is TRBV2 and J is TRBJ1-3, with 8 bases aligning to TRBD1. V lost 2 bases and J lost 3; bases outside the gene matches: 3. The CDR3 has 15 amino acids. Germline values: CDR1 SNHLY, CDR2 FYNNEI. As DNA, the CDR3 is TGTGCCAGCAGTGAACGCACAGGGGGTGGAAACACCATATATTTT. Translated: CASSERTGGGNTIYF.

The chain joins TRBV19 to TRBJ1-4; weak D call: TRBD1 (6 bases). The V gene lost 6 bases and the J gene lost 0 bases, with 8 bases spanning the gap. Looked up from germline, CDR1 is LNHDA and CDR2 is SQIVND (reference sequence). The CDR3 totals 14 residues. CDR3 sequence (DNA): TGTGCCAGTAGGGACAGTGCAACTAATGAAAAACTGTTTTTT. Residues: CASRDSATNEKLFF.

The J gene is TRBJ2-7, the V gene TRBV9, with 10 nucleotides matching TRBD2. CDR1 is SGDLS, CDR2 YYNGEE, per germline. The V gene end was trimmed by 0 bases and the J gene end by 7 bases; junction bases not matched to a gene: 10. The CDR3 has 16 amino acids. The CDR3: CASSVGPSGGRTEQYF. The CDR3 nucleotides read TGTGCCAGCAGCGTAGGCCCTAGCGGGGGTAGGACAGAGCAGTACTTC.

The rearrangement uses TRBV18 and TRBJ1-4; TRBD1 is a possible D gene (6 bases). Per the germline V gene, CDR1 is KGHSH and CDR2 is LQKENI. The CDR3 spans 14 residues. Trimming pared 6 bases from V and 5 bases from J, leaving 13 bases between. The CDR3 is CASSRGHPNEKLFF. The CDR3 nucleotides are TGTGCCAGCTCCCGGGGACATCCGAATGAAAAACTGTTTTTT. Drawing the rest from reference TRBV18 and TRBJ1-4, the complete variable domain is NAGVMQNPRHLVRRRGQEARLRCSPMKGHSHVYWYRQLPEEGLKFMVYLQKENIIDESGMPKERFSAEFPKEGPSILRIQQVVRGDSAAYFCASSRGHPNEKLFFGSGTQLSVL.

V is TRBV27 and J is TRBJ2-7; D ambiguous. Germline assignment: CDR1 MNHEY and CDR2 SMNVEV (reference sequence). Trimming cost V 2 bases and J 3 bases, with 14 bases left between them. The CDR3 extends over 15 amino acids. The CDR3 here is CASSLAPQPFYEQYF. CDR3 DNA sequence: TGTGCCAGCAGTTTAGCCCCACAACCCTTCTACGAGCAGTACTTC.

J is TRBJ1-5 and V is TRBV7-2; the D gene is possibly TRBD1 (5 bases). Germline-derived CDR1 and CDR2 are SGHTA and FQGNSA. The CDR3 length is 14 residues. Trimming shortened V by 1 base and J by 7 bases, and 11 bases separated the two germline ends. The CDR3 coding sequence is TGTGCCAGCAGCTTAGAAGGAGGGGAGCAGCCCCAGCATTTT. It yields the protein CASSLEGGEQPQHF.

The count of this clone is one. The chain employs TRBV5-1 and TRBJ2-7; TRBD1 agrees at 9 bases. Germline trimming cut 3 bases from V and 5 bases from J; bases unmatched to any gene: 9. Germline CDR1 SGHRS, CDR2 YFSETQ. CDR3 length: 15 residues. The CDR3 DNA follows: TGCGCCAGCAGCTCACAGGGGGCAAAGGGGCACGAGCAGTACTTC. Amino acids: CASSSQGAKGHEQYF.

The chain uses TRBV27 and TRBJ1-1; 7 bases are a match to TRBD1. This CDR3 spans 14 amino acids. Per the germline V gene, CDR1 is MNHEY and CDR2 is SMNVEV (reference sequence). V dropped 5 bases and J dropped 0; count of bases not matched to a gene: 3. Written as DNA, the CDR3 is TGTGCCAGCAGTCTGGACAGGCTGAACACTGAAGCTTTCTTT. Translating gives CASSLDRLNTEAFF.

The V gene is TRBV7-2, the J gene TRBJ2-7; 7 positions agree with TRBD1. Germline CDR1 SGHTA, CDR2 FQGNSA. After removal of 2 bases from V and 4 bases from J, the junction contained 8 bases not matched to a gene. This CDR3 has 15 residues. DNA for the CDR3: TGTGCCAGCAGCTTATCACAGGGACAGCCTTACGAGCAGTACTTC. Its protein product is CASSLSQGQPYEQYF.

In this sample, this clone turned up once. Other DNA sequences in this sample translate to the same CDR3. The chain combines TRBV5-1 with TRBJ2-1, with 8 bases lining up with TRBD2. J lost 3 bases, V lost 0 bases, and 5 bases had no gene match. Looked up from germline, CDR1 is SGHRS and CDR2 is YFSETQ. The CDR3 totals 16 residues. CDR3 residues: CASSLVASGGYNEQFF. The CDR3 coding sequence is TGCGCCAGCAGCTTGGTGGCCAGCGGGGGCTACAATGAGCAGTTCTTC.

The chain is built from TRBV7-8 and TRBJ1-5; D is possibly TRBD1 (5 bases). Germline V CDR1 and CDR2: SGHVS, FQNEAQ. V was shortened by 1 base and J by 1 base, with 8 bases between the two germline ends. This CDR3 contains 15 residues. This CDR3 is CASSLGRVSNQPQHF. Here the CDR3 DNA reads TGTGCCAGCAGCTTAGGCAGGGTGAGCAATCAGCCCCAGCATTTT.

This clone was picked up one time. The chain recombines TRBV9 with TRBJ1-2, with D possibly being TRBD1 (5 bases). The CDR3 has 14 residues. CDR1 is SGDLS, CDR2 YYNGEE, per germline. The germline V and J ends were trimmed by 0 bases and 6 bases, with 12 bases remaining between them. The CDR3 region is CASSVEAGRDGYTF. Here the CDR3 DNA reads TGTGCCAGCAGCGTAGAGGCAGGGCGCGATGGCTACACCTTC. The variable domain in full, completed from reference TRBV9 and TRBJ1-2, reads DSGVTQTPKHLITATGQRVTLRCSPRSGDLSVYWYQQSLDQGLQFLIQYYNGEERAKGNILERFSAQQFPDLHSELNLSSLELGDSALYFCASSVEAGRDGYTFGSGTRLTVV.

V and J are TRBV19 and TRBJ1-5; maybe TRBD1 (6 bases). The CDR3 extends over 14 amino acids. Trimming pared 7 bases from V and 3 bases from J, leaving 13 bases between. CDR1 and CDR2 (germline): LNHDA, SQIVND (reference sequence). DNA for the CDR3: TGTGCCAGTAAGGGACAACTACCCAATCAGCCCCAGCATTTT. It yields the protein CASKGQLPNQPQHF.

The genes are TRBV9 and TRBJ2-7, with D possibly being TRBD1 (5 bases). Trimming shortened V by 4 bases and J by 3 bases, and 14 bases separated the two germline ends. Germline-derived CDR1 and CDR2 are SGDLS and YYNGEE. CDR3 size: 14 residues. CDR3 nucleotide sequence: TGTGCCAGCAGCCCACAGGTAGGCGGCTACGAGCAGTACTTC. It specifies CASSPQVGGYEQYF.

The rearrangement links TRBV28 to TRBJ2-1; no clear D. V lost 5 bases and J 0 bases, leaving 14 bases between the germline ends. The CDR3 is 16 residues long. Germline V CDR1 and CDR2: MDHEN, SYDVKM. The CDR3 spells CASSPPRGRSYNEQFF. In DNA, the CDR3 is TGTGCCAGCAGTCCCCCGCGAGGCCGCTCCTACAATGAGCAGTTCTTC. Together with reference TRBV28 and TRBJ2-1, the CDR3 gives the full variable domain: DVKVTQSSRYLVKRTGEKVFLECVQDMDHENMFWYRQDPGLGLRLIYFSYDVKMKEKGDIPEGYSVSREKKERFSLILESASTNQTSMYLCASSPPRGRSYNEQFFGPGTRLTVL.

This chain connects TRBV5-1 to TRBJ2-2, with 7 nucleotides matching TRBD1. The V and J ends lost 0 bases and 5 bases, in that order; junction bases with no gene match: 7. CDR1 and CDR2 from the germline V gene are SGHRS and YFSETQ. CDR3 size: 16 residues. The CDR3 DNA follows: TGCGCCAGCAGCTTGGTAGGGGGCAGCGCAACCGGGGAGCTGTTTTTT. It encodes CASSLVGGSATGELFF.

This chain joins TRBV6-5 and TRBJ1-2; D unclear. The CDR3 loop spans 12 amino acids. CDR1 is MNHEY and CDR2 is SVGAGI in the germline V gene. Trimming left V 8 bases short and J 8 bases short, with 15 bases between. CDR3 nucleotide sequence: TGTGCCAGCCGCTCAACCAGTATGGGCTACACCTTC. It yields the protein CASRSTSMGYTF.

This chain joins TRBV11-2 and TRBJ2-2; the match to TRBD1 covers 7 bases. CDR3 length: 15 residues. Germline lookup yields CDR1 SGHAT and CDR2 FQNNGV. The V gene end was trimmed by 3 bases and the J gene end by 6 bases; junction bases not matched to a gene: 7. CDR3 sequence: CASSLEPGGPGELFF. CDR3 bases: TGTGCCAGCAGCTTGGAGCCAGGGGGACCCGGGGAGCTGTTTTTT.

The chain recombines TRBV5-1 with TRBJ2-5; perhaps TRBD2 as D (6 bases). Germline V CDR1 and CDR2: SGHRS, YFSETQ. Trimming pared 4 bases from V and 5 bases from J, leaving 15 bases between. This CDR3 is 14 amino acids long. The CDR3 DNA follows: TGCGCCAGCAGCCCCCTTGTAGGAGGGGAGACCCAGTACTTC. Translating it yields CASSPLVGGETQYF. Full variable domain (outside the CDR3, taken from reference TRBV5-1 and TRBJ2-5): KAGVTQTPRYLIKTRGQQVTLSCSPISGHRSVSWYQQTPGQGLQFLFEYFSETQRNKGNFPGRFSGRQFSNSRSEMNVSTLELGDSALYLCASSPLVGGETQYFGPGTRLLVL.

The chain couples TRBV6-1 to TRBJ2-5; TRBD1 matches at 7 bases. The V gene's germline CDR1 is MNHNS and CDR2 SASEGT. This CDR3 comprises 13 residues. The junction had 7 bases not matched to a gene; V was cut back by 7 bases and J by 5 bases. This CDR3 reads CASTLDRWETQYF. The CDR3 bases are TGTGCCAGCACCCTGGACAGGTGGGAGACCCAGTACTTC.

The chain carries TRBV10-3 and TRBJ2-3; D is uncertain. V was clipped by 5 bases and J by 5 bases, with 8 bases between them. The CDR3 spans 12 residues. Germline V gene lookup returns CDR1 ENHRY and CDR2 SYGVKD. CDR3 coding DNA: TGTGCCATCAGTCCGAGTGGAGATACGCAGTATTTT. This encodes CAISPSGDTQYF.

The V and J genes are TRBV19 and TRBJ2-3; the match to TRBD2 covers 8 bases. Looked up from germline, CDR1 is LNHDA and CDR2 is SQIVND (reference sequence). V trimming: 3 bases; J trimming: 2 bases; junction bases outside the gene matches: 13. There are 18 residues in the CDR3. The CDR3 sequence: CASSISVTSGAYTDTQYF. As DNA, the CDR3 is TGTGCCAGTAGTATCTCGGTAACTAGCGGAGCCTACACAGATACGCAGTATTTT.

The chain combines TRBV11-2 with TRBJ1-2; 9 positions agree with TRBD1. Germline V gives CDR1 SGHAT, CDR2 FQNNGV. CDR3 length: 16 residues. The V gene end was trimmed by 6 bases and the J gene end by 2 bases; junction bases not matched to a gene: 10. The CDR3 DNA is TGTGCCAGCAGTTCTCCGGGACAGGGACAAAACTATGGCTACACCTTC. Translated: CASSSPGQGQNYGYTF.

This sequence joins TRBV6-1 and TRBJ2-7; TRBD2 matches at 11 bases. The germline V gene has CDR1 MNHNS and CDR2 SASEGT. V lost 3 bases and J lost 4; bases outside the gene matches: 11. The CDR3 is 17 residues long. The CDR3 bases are TGTGCCAGCAGTGAGTATCCTTCCGGGACTAGCGGTTACGAGCAGTACTTC. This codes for CASSEYPSGTSGYEQYF.

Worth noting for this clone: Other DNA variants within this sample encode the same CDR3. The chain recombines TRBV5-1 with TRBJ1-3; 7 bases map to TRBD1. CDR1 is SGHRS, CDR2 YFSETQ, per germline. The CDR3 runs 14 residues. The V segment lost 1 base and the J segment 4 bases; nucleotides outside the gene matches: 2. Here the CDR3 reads CASSLTGAGNTIYF. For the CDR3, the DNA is TGCGCCAGCAGCTTGACAGGGGCGGGAAACACCATATATTTT. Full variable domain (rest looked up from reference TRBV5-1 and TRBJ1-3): KAGVTQTPRYLIKTRGQQVTLSCSPISGHRSVSWYQQTPGQGLQFLFEYFSETQRNKGNFPGRFSGRQFSNSRSEMNVSTLELGDSALYLCASSLTGAGNTIYFGEGSWLTVV.

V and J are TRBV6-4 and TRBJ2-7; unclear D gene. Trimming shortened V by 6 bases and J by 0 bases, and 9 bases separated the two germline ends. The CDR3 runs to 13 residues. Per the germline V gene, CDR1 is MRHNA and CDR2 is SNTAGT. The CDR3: CASRGTDSYEQYF. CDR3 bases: TGTGCCAGCAGAGGAACAGACTCCTACGAGCAGTACTTC.

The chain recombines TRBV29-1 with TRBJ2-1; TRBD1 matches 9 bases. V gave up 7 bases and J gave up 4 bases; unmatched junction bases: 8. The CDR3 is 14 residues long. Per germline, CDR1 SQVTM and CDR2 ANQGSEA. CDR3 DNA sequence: TGCAGCGCCCGCACAGGGGGCCAGTACAATGAGCAGTTCTTC. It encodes CSARTGGQYNEQFF.